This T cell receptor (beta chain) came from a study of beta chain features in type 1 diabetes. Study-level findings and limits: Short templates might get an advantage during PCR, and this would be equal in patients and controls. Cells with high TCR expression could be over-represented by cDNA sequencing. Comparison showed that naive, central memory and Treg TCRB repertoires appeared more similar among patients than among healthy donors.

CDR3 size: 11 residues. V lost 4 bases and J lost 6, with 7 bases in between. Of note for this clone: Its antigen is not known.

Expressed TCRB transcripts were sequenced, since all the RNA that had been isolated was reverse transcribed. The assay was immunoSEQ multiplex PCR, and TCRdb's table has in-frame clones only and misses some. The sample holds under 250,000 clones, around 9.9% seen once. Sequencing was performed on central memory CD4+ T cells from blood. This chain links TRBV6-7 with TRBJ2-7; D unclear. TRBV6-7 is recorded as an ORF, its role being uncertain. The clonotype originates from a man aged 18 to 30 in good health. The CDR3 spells CASSLVAEQYF. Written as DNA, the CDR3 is TGTGCCAGCAGTTTGGTGGCCGAGCAGTACTTC.